Following are 5 T cell receptor beta chains from one sample sequenced in a study of T cell changes during pregnancy in multiple sclerosis (dated by TCRdb to between 2017 and 2020). The library was made by the immunoSEQ multiplex PCR assay. TCRdb retrieved this table from immuneACCESS and kept in-frame rearrangements only. Not all clones are present; in checked studies, unresolved V genes account for under half, and no reason is known for the remainder. The sample table lists some 110,000 clones, more than 85% of them with a count of one. More than 1.5% of the sample lies in the top ten. Specimen: peripheral blood, collected in the third trimester of pregnancy. The receptors come from a female donor with multiple sclerosis, enrolled in a pregnancy study.

This chain connects TRBV5-6 to TRBJ2-7, with 7 nucleotides matching TRBD2. The CDR3 length is 15 residues. J was trimmed by 6 bases and V by 2 bases; bases with no gene match: 11. Germline CDR1 and CDR2: SGHDT and YYEEEE. CDR3 DNA sequence: TGTGCCAGCAGCTTCCGTCGGTCGGGGGGTAGCGAGCAGTACTTC. This encodes CASSFRRSGGSEQYF.

This sequence joins TRBV4-1 and TRBJ2-2; the D gene is possibly TRBD2 (5 bases). V gave up 1 base and J gave up 3 bases, with 15 bases separating them. CDR1 is MGHRA, CDR2 YSYEKL, per germline. The CDR3 is 17 residues long. DNA for the CDR3: TGCGCCAGCAGCCAAGTTCTTATGAGGGTATACACCGGGGAGCTGTTTTTT. Translating gives CASSQVLMRVYTGELFF.

The chain recombines TRBV6-1 with TRBJ1-2; D is ambiguous. The germline gives CDR1 MNHNS, CDR2 SASEGT. Between the trimmed V and J ends, which lost 2 bases and 5 bases, there was a span of 12 bases. The CDR3 totals 14 residues. The CDR3 loop is CASSEMGSLYGYTF. CDR3 in DNA: TGTGCCAGCAGTGAAATGGGCAGCTTATATGGCTACACCTTC.

CDR3 residues: CASSRTGGNYEQYF. CDR3 coding DNA: TGTGCCAGCAGCAGGACAGGGGGAAATTACGAGCAGTACTTC. The chain joins TRBV9 to TRBJ2-7; 10 nucleotides agree with TRBD1. Germline CDR1 is SGDLS and CDR2 is YYNGEE. The CDR3 spans 14 residues. After removal of 4 bases from V and 4 bases from J, the junction contained 5 bases not matched to a gene.

This chain joins TRBV5-8 and TRBJ1-4; D remains unclear. Germline loops: CDR1 SGHTS, CDR2 YDEGEE. The CDR3 contains 16 residues. V dropped 4 bases and J dropped 4 bases, with 17 bases sitting between them. In nucleotides, the CDR3 is TGTGCCAGCAGCCTTGGGGTAGGGAGGAATAATGAAAAACTGTTTTTT. It specifies CASSLGVGRNNEKLFF. Using reference TRBV5-8 and TRBJ1-4 for the parts outside the CDR3, the full variable domain is EAGVTQSPTHLIKTRGQQATLRCSPISGHTSVYWYQQALGLGLQFLLWYDEGEERNRGNFPPRFSGRQFPNYSSELNVNALELEDSALYLCASSLGVGRNNEKLFFGSGTQLSVL.